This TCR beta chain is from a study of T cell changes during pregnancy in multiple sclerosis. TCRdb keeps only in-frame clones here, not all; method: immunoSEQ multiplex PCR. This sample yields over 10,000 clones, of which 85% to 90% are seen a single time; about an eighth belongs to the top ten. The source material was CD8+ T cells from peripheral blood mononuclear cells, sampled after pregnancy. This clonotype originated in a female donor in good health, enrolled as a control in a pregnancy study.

CDR3 loop: CASSEDAGTGGHGYTF. DNA for the CDR3: TGTGCCAGCAGTGAGGACGCCGGGACAGGGGGCCATGGCTACACCTTC. This sequence joins TRBV6-1 and TRBJ1-2; TRBD1 aligns across 12 bases. This CDR3 has 16 residues. The V gene's germline CDR1 is MNHNS and CDR2 SASEGT. J was trimmed by 6 bases and V by 3 bases; bases with no gene match: 8.